This T cell receptor (beta chain) was recovered during a study of T cells in localized non-small cell lung cancer. Study conclusions and caveats: Uninvolved adjacent lung, not tumor, had the highest T cell clonality.

A remark on this clone: What it recognizes is unknown.

Trimming cost V 0 bases and J 0 bases, with 7 bases left between them. The CDR3 sequence is 15 residues long. CDR1 is MGHRA and CDR2 is YSYEKL in the germline V gene. Here immunoSEQ multiplex PCR was the method, and the copy in TCRdb shows in-frame clones only, minus some. The top ten clones hold 2.1% of a sample with roughly 35,000 clones, 80% to 95% of them seen once. The receptor was derived from an older female donor with stage I lung adenocarcinoma. Source: peripheral blood, taken before any cancer treatment. V usage is TRBV4-1 and J usage is TRBJ2-3; D call uncertain. The CDR3 DNA reads as TGCGCCAGCAGCCAAGATCGTCCGAGCACAGATACGCAGTATTTT. This sequence encodes CASSQDRPSTDTQYF.